This T cell receptor beta chain was profiled in a study of CD8 T cells in Susac syndrome. While CD8+ and CD4+ T cells were isolated negatively, TEMRA cells were enriched by FACS. Reverse transcription of roughly 0.5 to 1 ug RNA was carried out with random hexamers. Multiplex immunoSEQ PCR targeted 54 Vbeta and 13 Jbeta TCR beta segments. A single record per CDR3 protein comes from TCRdb applying MiXCR to the immunoSEQ multiplex PCR reads. The table lists 200,000 or so distinct CDR3 sequences, around 96% of them singletons. CDR1 is GTSNPN and CDR2 is SVGIG in the germline V gene (reference sequence). This CDR3 contains 13 residues. V was clipped by 4 bases and J by 0 bases, with 4 bases between them. The table lists this clonotype with a count of one.

The V gene is TRBV30, the J gene TRBJ2-6; no firm D call. The receptor was derived from a human donor with multiple sclerosis. Source material: CD4+ T cells from PBMCs. CDR3 bases: TGTGCCTGGAAAACCTCTGGGGCCAACGTCCTGACTTTC. It yields the protein CAWKTSGANVLTF.